The table lists the clone carrying this TCR beta chain with many counts. Its antigen remains unknown. Sequencing libraries for TCR beta were prepared with iRepertoire HTBI primers and Arm-PCR of CDR3 regions. TCRdb re-derived calls from the multiplex PCR reads in MiXCR, one entry per CDR3 protein. This sample yields under 800,000 distinct CDR3 sequences, of which approximately 15% are seen a single time; 18% belongs to the top ten. CDR1 MNHEY and CDR2 SMNVEV come from the germline V gene (reference sequence). The CDR3 contains 16 residues. V shed 6 bases and J 2 bases; nucleotides not matched to a gene: 9. Time point denoted: newly diagnosed GD, antithyroid drugs for less than 3 months. Isolated PBMC RNA provided the starting material for the TCR library. As a group, patients came from one endocrinology department in Xi'an, China. Staff took roughly 9.1 milliliters of peripheral blood and put it into EDTA tubes.

The sample is drawn from a study of regulatory T cells in long-lasting Graves disease. Findings and caveats of the study: The work looked only at peripheral blood and did not look at thyroid tissue.

The data also belong to a second study, concerning T cells in Graves' hyperthyroidism and ophthalmopathy. This second study notes: Clinical symptoms, serum thyroxine and TRAb, thyroid ultrasound and orbital computed tomography were used for the diagnoses.

The clonotype originates from a woman aged 30 to 39 with Graves disease. The chain joins TRBV27 to TRBJ1-4; TRBD1 matches at 7 bases. The sequencing here drew on peripheral blood mononuclear cells (PBMCs), taken at new diagnosis, from a patient treated with antithyroid drugs. The CDR3 DNA reads as TGTGCCAGCAGCGCAAAACAGGGGCTCACTAATGAAAAACTGTTTTTT. Protein: CASSAKQGLTNEKLFF.